These T cell receptor beta chains were read from a single sample in a study of T cell repertoires in cytomegalovirus infection. TCRdb reanalysed the reads using MiXCR and keeps one entry per CDR3 protein. This table holds 75,000 to 95,000 distinct CDR3 sequences, 40% to 50% found once. The antigens these receptors bind are not known. The sample in question was CD8+ T cells from cultured PBMCs, obtained from culture after CMV antigen stimulation. These receptors came from a human donor in good health (CMV status not recorded). Some clones in this sample may be carry-over from other donors' samples. CDR3s leave out the opening cysteine and the closing phenylalanine or tryptophan.

j_call	v_call	cdr3_aa
TRBJ2-2	TRBV28	ASSHGPTGRGTGELF
TRBJ1-5	TRBV6-1	ASKGGGFDSNQPQH
TRBJ2-6	TRBV4-2	ASSQEMGRVSGANVLT
TRBJ2-2	TRBV7-8	ASSVGQGYTGELF
TRBJ2-4	TRBV20-1	SATPSGSYIQY
TRBJ2-3	TRBV12-3/TRBV12-4	ASLLTGTDTQY
TRBJ1-4	TRBV28	ASSLPYEKLF
TRBJ1-1	TRBV7-9	ASSSLTVNTEAF
TRBJ1-1	TRBV28	ASSSRQGRTMNTEAF
TRBJ2-3	TRBV7-9	ASSSSRHTDTQY